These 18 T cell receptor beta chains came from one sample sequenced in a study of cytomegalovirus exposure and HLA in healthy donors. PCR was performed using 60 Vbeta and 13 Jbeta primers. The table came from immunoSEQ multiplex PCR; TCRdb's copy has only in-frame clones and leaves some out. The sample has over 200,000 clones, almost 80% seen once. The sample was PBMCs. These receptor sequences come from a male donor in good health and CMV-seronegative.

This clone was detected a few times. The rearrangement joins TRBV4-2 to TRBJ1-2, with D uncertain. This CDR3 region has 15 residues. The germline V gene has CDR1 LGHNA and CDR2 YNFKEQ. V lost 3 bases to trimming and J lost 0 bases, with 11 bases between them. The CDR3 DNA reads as TGTGCCAGCAGCCAGCCCGGAGAAGCTAACTATGGCTACACCTTC. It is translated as CASSQPGEANYGYTF.

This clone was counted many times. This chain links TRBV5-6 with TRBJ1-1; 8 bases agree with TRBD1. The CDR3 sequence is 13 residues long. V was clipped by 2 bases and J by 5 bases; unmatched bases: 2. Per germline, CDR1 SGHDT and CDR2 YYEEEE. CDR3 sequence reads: CASSFWDRTEAFF. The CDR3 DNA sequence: TGTGCCAGCAGCTTCTGGGACAGGACTGAAGCTTTCTTT.

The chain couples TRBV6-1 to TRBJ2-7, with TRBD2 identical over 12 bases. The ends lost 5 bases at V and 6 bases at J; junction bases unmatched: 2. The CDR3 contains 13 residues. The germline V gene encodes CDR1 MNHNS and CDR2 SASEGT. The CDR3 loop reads CASSWTSGAEQYF. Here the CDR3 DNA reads TGTGCCAGCAGTTGGACTAGCGGGGCCGAGCAGTACTTC.

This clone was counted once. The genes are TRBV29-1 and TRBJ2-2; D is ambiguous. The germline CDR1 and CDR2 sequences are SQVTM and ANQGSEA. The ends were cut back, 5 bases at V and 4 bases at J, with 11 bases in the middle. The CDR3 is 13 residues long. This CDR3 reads CSVIGAFTGELFF. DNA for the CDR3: TGCAGCGTTATTGGAGCGTTCACCGGGGAGCTGTTTTTT.

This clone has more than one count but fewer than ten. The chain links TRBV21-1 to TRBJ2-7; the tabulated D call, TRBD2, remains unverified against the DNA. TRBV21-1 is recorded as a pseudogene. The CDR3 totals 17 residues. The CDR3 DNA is TGTGCCAGCAGCAAAGGCTGCGGCGGCCCTAGCTCCTACGAGCAGTACTTC. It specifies CASSKGCGGPSSYEQYF.

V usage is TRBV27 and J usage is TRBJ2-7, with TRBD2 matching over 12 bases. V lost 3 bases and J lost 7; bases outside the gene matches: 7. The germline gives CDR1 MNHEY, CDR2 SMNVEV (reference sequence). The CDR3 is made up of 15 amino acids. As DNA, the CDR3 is TGTGCCAGCAGTTTCGCACTAGCGGGAGGCCGGGAGCAGTACTTC. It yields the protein CASSFALAGGREQYF.

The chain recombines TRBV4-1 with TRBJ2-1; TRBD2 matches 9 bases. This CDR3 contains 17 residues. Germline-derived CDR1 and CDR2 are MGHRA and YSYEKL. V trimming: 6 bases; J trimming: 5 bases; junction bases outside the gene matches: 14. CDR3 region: CASSKRWAGGNNNEQFF. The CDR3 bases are TGCGCCAGCAGTAAGAGGTGGGCGGGAGGGAATAACAATGAGCAGTTCTTC.

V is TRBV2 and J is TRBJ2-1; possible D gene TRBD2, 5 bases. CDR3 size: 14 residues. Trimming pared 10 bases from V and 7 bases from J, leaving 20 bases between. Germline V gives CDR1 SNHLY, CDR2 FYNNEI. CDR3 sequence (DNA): TGTGCCACTCAAGGAGGAAGGTCTCGGAATGAGCAGTTCTTC. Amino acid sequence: CATQGGRSRNEQFF.

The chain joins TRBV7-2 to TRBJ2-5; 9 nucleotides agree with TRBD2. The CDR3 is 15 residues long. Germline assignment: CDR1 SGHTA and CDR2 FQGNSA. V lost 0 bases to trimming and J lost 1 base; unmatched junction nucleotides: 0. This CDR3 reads CASSLALAGQETQYF. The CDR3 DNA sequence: TGTGCCAGCAGCTTAGCACTAGCGGGCCAAGAGACCCAGTACTTC.

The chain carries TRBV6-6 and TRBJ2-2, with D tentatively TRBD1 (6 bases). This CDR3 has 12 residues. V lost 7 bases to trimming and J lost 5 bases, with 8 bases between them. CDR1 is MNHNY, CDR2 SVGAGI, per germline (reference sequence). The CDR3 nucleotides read TGTGCCAGCAAGGGGGTTACCGGGGAGCTGTTTTTT. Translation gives CASKGVTGELFF.

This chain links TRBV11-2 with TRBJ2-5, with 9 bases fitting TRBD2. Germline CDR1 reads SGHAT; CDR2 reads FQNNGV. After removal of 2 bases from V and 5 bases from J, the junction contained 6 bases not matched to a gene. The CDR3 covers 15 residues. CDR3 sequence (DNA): TGTGCCAGCAGCTTAAGAAAGCGGGAGGCCGAGACCCAGTACTTC. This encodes CASSLRKREAETQYF.

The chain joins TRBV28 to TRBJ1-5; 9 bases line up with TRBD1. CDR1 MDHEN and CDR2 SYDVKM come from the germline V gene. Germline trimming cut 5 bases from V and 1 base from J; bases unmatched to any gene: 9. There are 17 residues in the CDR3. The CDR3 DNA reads TGTGCCAGCAGTGACTTCGGGGACAGGGTGAGCAATCAGCCCCAGCATTTT. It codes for CASSDFGDRVSNQPQHF. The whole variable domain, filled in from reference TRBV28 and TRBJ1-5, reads DVKVTQSSRYLVKRTGEKVFLECVQDMDHENMFWYRQDPGLGLRLIYFSYDVKMKEKGDIPEGYSVSREKKERFSLILESASTNQTSMYLCASSDFGDRVSNQPQHFGDGTRLSIL.

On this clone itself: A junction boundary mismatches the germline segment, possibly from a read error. Here the CDR3 DNA reads TGTTCCAGCAGCTTAGCAGCCTCTGGAAACACCATATATTTT. This translates into CSSSLAASGNTIYF. The rearrangement uses TRBV7-9 and TRBJ1-3; D unclear. This CDR3 spans 14 amino acids. Per germline, CDR1 SEHNR and CDR2 FQNEAQ (reference sequence).

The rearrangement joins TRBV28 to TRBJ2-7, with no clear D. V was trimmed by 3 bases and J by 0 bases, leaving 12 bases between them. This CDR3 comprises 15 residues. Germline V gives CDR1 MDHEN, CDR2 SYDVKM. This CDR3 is CASSFPLAGSYEQYF. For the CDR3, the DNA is TGTGCCAGCAGTTTTCCATTAGCCGGCTCCTACGAGCAGTACTTC.

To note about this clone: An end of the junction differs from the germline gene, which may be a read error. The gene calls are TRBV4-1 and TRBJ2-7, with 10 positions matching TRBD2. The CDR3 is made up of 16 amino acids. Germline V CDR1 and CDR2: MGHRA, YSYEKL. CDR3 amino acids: CASSQDRTSGTYGQYF. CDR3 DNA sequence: TGCGCCAGCAGCCAAGACCGGACTAGCGGCACCTACGGGCAGTACTTC.

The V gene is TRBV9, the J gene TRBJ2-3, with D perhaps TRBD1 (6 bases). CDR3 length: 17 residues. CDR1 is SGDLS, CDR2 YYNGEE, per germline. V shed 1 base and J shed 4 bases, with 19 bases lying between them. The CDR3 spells CASSVTPRGATSDTQYF. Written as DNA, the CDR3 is TGTGCCAGCAGCGTAACCCCCAGGGGAGCGACGTCAGATACGCAGTATTTT. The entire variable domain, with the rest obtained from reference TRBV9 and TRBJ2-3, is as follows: DSGVTQTPKHLITATGQRVTLRCSPRSGDLSVYWYQQSLDQGLQFLIQYYNGEERAKGNILERFSAQQFPDLHSELNLSSLELGDSALYFCASSVTPRGATSDTQYFGPGTRLTVL.

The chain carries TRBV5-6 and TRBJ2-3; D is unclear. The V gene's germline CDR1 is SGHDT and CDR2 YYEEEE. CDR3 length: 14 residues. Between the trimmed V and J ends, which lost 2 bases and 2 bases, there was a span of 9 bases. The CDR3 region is CASSLYGYTDTQYF. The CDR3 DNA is TGTGCCAGCAGCTTATACGGTTACACAGATACGCAGTATTTT.

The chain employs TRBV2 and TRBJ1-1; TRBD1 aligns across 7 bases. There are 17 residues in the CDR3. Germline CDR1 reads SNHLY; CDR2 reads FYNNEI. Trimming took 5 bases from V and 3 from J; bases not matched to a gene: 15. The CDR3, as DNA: TGTGCCAGCAGTCGACCCTTCGACAGGGTGGAAGACACTGAAGCTTTCTTT. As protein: CASSRPFDRVEDTEAFF.